Listed below are T cell receptor beta chains from one sample, sequenced in a study of cytomegalovirus exposure and HLA in healthy donors. Assay: immunoSEQ multiplex PCR; the TCRdb copy retains only in-frame clones and omits some. Of more than 95,000 clones listed, approximately 78% are singletons. The material sequenced was PBMCs. The source is a woman aged 40 to 49 in good health and CMV-seronegative. Each CDR3 is given with its conserved first and last residue.

v_call | cdr3_aa
TRBV18 | CASSLHPEGGSGELFF
TRBV9 | CASSVGGEAKNIQYF
TRBV11-2 | CASSLVPPGTSGRYEQFF
TRBV5-8 | CASSFGGRRGDTQYF
TRBV19 | CASSIAGTGDYQPQHF
TRBV5-1 | CASSLSQGADEQYF
TRBV7-2 | CASSPSTGVHYGYTF
TRBV2 | CASKRTGSDEKLFF
TRBV19 | CASTPIGREYGDTQYF
TRBV18 | CASSPTENQPQHF
TRBV7-6 | CASSPIVGWEGPPDTQYF
TRBV11-3 | CASSLSLVSDEQFF
TRBV5-8 | CASSFFGQGVAKNIQYF
TRBV14 | CASSQDLIYGYTF
TRBV5-4 | CASMIQGQETQYF
TRBV5-1 | CASSSGTGAPWQYF
TRBV7-2 | CASSPRAGGIYNEQFF
TRBV28 | CASRRTGVTGELFF
TRBV19 | CASTDRVNTEAFF
TRBV5-1 | CASSPRTARANEQFF
TRBV6-1 | CASSSPDRASEAFF
TRBV6-5 | CASSPWGGLEAFF
TRBV27 | CASSLGQGMGTDTQYF
TRBV6-5 | CASKPQGTMNTEAFF
TRBV19 | CASSWGLSISMEQFF
TRBV18 | CASSPFGTRPDNEQFF
TRBV4-3 | CASSQDRRRRADTQYF
TRBV5-1 | CASSEDRGNEKLFF
TRBV7-9 | CASSPRTGAFTYEQYF
TRBV7-3 | CASSSPSGEQYF
TRBV11-3 | CASSLRSGLRRDTQYF
TRBV7-9 | CASSFGTDYGYTF
TRBV5-1 | CASSSLARVTYNEQFF
TRBV4-3 | CASSPSPGNAYGYTF
TRBV2 | CASSELAETQYF
TRBV2 | CATKGIYNEQFF
TRBV4-1 | CASSQGQGSETQYF
TRBV5-6 | CASSRGLTYYEQYF
TRBV4-2 | CASSQSGNTGELFF
TRBV7-9 | CASSLGQMNTGELFF
TRBV7-2 | CASSFPSLLGAGELFF
TRBV6-5 | CASSPRREAGYTF
TRBV14 | CASSPRGAKNSQYF
TRBV4-1 | CASSPLAYPSYNEQFF
TRBV7-2 | CASSSRGGETQYF
TRBV4-2 | CASSPQAGSIDEQYF
TRBV4-2 | CASSQGPGAVDQPQHF
TRBV9 | CASSGLGANVLTF
TRBV7-8 | CASSLNRDKNNEQFF
TRBV11-2 | CASRPGGSGRVDTQYF
TRBV28 | CASSLRGNIQYF
TRBV5-1 | CASSSEGGNEKLFF
TRBV28 | CASIAGNYEQYF
TRBV7-9 | CSSSPDRVWYGYTF
TRBV5-1 | CASSLREREEQFF